Here is one TCR beta chain with its context. The sample originates from a study of control samples from healthy donors and cancer patients. Germline loops: CDR1 SGHNT, CDR2 YYREEE (reference sequence). V was trimmed by 0 bases and J by 6 bases, leaving 3 bases between them. This CDR3 comprises 11 residues. Profiled with immunoSEQ multiplex PCR; TCRdb holds only in-frame clones, not every one. The table lists 100,000 to 150,000 clones, just over 90% of them singletons. V is TRBV5-4 and J is TRBJ1-1; D not resolved. The receptor comes from a man between 45 and 60 years old with head and neck cancer. The source material was PBMCs. DNA for the CDR3: TGTGCCAGCAGCTTGGCTGCTGAAGCTTTCTTT. The encoded protein is CASSLAAEAFF.